The next 23 T cell receptor beta chains were all read from a single sample in a study of naive and memory T cell subsets. An equimolar mix of two oligonucleotides served as the beta constant-region primer for TRBC1 and TRBC2. TCRdb re-analysed the UMI-ligation and nested PCR reads in MiXCR, keeping a single row per CDR3 protein. Among 70,000 to 95,000 distinct CDR3 sequences, about 6.5% were seen once, and the ten largest hold about 1.6%. Sequenced sample: central memory CD4+ T cells from blood. The receptors were sampled from a human donor in good health.

This clonotype was detected only a few times. The V and J genes are TRBV5-4 and TRBJ2-7; 7 nucleotides match TRBD1. With 6 bases clipped from V and 4 bases from J, the junction kept 10 bases outside the gene matches. The CDR3 runs to 14 residues. Germline V gene sequence: CDR1 SGHNT, CDR2 YYREEE (reference sequence). Written as DNA, the CDR3 is TGTGCCAGCACAAGGGCAGGGGGAGTTTACGAGCAGTACTTC. Its translation: CASTRAGGVYEQYF.

J is TRBJ2-1 and V is TRBV30, with 7 bases that match TRBD2. Trimming cost V 0 bases and J 8 bases; bases outside gene matches: 4. This CDR3 contains 13 residues. Germline lookup yields CDR1 GTSNPN and CDR2 SVGIG (reference sequence). This CDR3 is CAWSVAGVYEQFF. DNA for the CDR3: TGTGCCTGGAGTGTTGCGGGAGTATATGAGCAGTTCTTC.

This clonotype has more than one count but fewer than ten. CDR3 nucleotide sequence: TGTGCCTGGAGTCGATTCGATCGGGGGAAGACCCAGTACTTC. The encoded protein is CAWSRFDRGKTQYF. The chain joins TRBV30 to TRBJ2-5, with TRBD2 as a possible D gene (6 bases). There are 14 residues in the CDR3. Trimming took off 2 bases at V and 6 bases at J, with 16 bases between the two ends. The germline CDR1 and CDR2 sequences are GTSNPN and SVGIG (reference sequence).

The chain recombines TRBV7-2 with TRBJ2-5; TRBD2 matches 7 bases. The CDR3 is made up of 16 amino acids. V dropped 7 bases and J dropped 2; count of bases not matched to a gene: 13. Germline values: CDR1 SGHTA, CDR2 FQGNSA. CDR3: CASNEWGGGLQETQYF. Written as DNA, the CDR3 is TGTGCCAGCAACGAATGGGGGGGGGGACTGCAAGAGACCCAGTACTTC.

The CDR3 reads CASSLAQAAAYGYTF. CDR3 coding DNA: TGTGCCAGCAGCTTAGCGCAAGCAGCGGCGTATGGCTACACCTTC. V gene TRBV7-9 combines with J gene TRBJ1-2; D gene unclear. V lost 0 bases to trimming and J lost 5 bases, with 13 bases between them. The germline V gene encodes CDR1 SEHNR and CDR2 FQNEAQ (reference sequence). This CDR3 spans 15 amino acids.

This clonotype showed up just a few times. The chain uses TRBV18 and TRBJ2-1; TRBD1 agrees at 8 bases. The CDR3 contains 14 residues. J lost 8 bases, V lost 4 bases, and 7 bases had no gene match. Germline V gene data show CDR1 as KGHSH and CDR2 as LQKENI. CDR3 in DNA: TGTGCCAGCTCACTCATCAACAGGGGGGATGAGCAGTTCTTC. Its protein product is CASSLINRGDEQFF.

The rearrangement joins TRBV7-2 to TRBJ2-5, with no clear D. Germline loops: CDR1 SGHTA, CDR2 FQGNSA. V was shortened by 5 bases and J by 4 bases, with 8 bases between the two germline ends. The CDR3 extends over 12 amino acids. CDR3 nucleotide sequence: TGTGCCAGCAGCCCCCGAACAGAGACCCAGTACTTC. Translation gives CASSPRTETQYF.

This clonotype occurred many times. This chain joins TRBV20-1 and TRBJ2-3, with unresolved D. The CDR3 is 12 residues long. Germline V gives CDR1 DFQATT, CDR2 SNEGSKA (reference sequence). Trimming took off 2 bases at V and 2 bases at J, with 5 bases between the two ends. DNA for the CDR3: TGCAGTGCTAGATGGAACACAGATACGCAGTATTTT. Its protein is CSARWNTDTQYF.

In this sample, this clonotype turned up many times. This rearrangement joins TRBV11-2 to TRBJ2-7; 7 bases match TRBD1. Germline V CDR1 and CDR2: SGHAT, FQNNGV. This CDR3 comprises 16 residues. With 5 bases clipped from V and 3 bases from J, the junction kept 13 bases outside the gene matches. The DNA for the CDR3 is TGTGCCAGCAGCCCAATCAGGAGACAGGGAATCTACGAGCAGTACTTC. Protein product: CASSPIRRQGIYEQYF.

The chain uses TRBV20-1 and TRBJ1-1; TRBD1 agrees at 7 bases. The germline CDR1 and CDR2 sequences are DFQATT and SNEGSKA (reference sequence). V trimming: 2 bases; J trimming: 5 bases; junction bases outside the gene matches: 8. The CDR3 contains 14 residues. The CDR3 loop reads CSARRQGVGTEAFF. The CDR3 DNA follows: TGCAGTGCTAGACGGCAGGGGGTGGGTACTGAAGCTTTCTTT.

This clonotype was seen many times. The gene calls are TRBV6-6 and TRBJ1-5, with no clear D. V was cut by 2 bases and J by 6 bases, with 8 bases left in between. This CDR3 comprises 13 residues. CDR1 and CDR2 from the germline V gene are MNHNY and SVGAGI (reference sequence). The CDR3 nucleotides are TGTGCCAGCAGTTACGGAATCGGTCAGCCCCAGCATTTT. It specifies CASSYGIGQPQHF.

This clonotype was found a few times. The chain couples TRBV5-1 to TRBJ1-1; D unresolved. This CDR3 is 14 amino acids long. Trimming took 6 bases from V and 3 from J, leaving 15 bases between them. From germline, CDR1 is SGHRS and CDR2 YFSETQ. CDR3 DNA: TGCGCCAGCACCACCAGGACGGCATACACTGAAGCTTTCTTT. This encodes CASTTRTAYTEAFF.

Only a few counts were recorded for this clonotype. The rearrangement joins TRBV12-3 or TRBV12-4 to TRBJ2-1, with TRBD1 matching 9 bases. CDR3 size: 17 residues. V lost 5 bases and J lost 4; bases outside the gene matches: 12. The CDR3 reads CASSLFKFGTGYNEQFF. In nucleotides, the CDR3 is TGTGCCAGCAGTCTTTTTAAATTCGGGACAGGGTACAATGAGCAGTTCTTC.

This chain links TRBV12-3 or TRBV12-4 with TRBJ2-5; 14 bases match TRBD2. J was trimmed by 4 bases and V by 6 bases; bases with no gene match: 7. CDR3 length equals 16 residues. The CDR3 here is CASSGLAGGLRETQYF. In DNA form, the CDR3 reads TGTGCCAGCAGCGGACTAGCGGGGGGCTTACGAGAGACCCAGTACTTC.

The rearrangement links TRBV29-1 to TRBJ2-3; 7 positions match TRBD2. Germline V gene sequence: CDR1 SQVTM, CDR2 ANQGSEA. V dropped 6 bases and J dropped 4; count of bases not matched to a gene: 13. The CDR3 runs to 15 residues. This CDR3 reads CSVKMGGSGADTQYF. In DNA, the CDR3 is TGCAGCGTGAAGATGGGCGGGAGCGGGGCAGATACGCAGTATTTT.

The genes are TRBV20-1 and TRBJ2-7; no definite D call. This CDR3 has 13 amino acids. CDR1 is DFQATT and CDR2 is SNEGSKA in the germline V gene (reference sequence). Trimming removed 3 bases from V and 4 bases from J, with 13 bases in between. This CDR3 is CSASPGGTYEQYF. The CDR3 DNA reads TGCAGTGCTAGTCCCGGCGGTACGTACGAGCAGTACTTC.

This clonotype appeared a few times. The chain employs TRBV12-3 or TRBV12-4 and TRBJ1-5; D gene ambiguous. V lost 1 base to trimming and J lost 8 bases, with 9 bases between them. CDR3 length: 13 amino acids. The DNA of the CDR3 is TGTGCCAGCAGTTTAGATGGCGCGAAGCCCCAGCATTTT. As protein: CASSLDGAKPQHF.

The DNA for the CDR3 is TGCGCCAGCAGCTTTGGCGGGTCTAGCACAGATACGCAGTATTTT. It encodes CASSFGGSSTDTQYF. V and J are TRBV5-1 and TRBJ2-3; tentatively, D is TRBD2 (5 bases). Between the trimmed V and J ends, which lost 2 bases and 0 bases, there was a span of 10 bases. Per germline, CDR1 SGHRS and CDR2 YFSETQ. The length of the CDR3 is 15 residues.

The chain employs TRBV12-3 or TRBV12-4 and TRBJ1-1; D not resolved. The CDR3 has 13 residues. V dropped 6 bases and J dropped 6 bases, with 14 bases sitting between them. The CDR3 loop is CASRSSPAAEAFF. CDR3 nucleotides: TGTGCCAGCAGATCTTCCCCGGCGGCTGAAGCTTTCTTT.

In its sample, this clonotype was seen many times. CDR3 loop: CASSPWGAAEAFF. CDR3 DNA sequence: TGTGCCAGCAGCCCCTGGGGGGCAGCTGAAGCTTTCTTT. The chain carries TRBV14 and TRBJ1-1; possible D gene TRBD1, 6 bases. The germline CDR1 and CDR2 sequences are SGHDN and FVKESK. The CDR3 spans 13 residues. The ends were cut back, 4 bases at V and 6 bases at J, with 12 bases in the middle.

This clonotype came up a few times. V usage is TRBV12-3 or TRBV12-4 and J usage is TRBJ1-2; D unresolved. There are 13 residues in the CDR3. Trimming removed 1 base at V and 2 bases at J, with 5 bases between. Here the CDR3 reads CASSLGLNYGYTF. The CDR3 nucleotides are TGTGCCAGCAGTTTAGGCCTGAACTATGGCTACACCTTC.

The CDR3 nucleotides are TGTGCCAGCAGCCAAGGGGTTAGGACAGGGGGCTTCGGGCAGTTCTTC. Protein product: CASSQGVRTGGFGQFF. V is TRBV14 and J is TRBJ2-1, with 11 bases identical to TRBD1. Trimming took 1 base from V and 12 from J; bases not matched to a gene: 11. CDR1 and CDR2 from the germline V gene are SGHDN and FVKESK. This CDR3 is built from 16 residues.

There are a few counts of this clonotype. V gene TRBV3-1 combines with J gene TRBJ2-5; 15 bases line up with TRBD2. The V gene's germline CDR1 is LGHDT and CDR2 YNNKEL (reference sequence). J was trimmed by 4 bases and V by 3 bases; bases with no gene match: 9. This CDR3 is 18 amino acids long. CDR3 sequence: CASSHGLAGGQVRETQYF. The CDR3 DNA sequence: TGTGCCAGCAGCCACGGACTAGCGGGGGGGCAAGTCAGAGAGACCCAGTACTTC.